Sequencing of this T cell receptor (beta chain) was carried out in a study of T-cell memory formation after mild COVID-19. Study-level points and caveats: The appearance of some responding clones in pre-infection memory suggested that cross-reactive memory joined.

Only a few counts were recorded for this clonotype. Its matching antigen is unknown. Per germline, CDR1 SGHTA and CDR2 FQGNSA. Trimming cost V 5 bases and J 0 bases, with 14 bases left between them. The CDR3 consists of 15 residues. 5'RACE, which relied on constant-segment primers, yielded TCR alpha and TCR beta cDNA libraries carrying sample barcodes and UMIs. Via MiXCR, TCRdb re-called the 5' RACE reads, giving one row per CDR3 protein. Here the sample spans 400,000 or so distinct CDR3 sequences, 20% being singletons. V and J are TRBV7-2 and TRBJ2-7; a weak D match, TRBD1 (5 bases). This sequence originates from an adult woman who had mild COVID-19 (a few samples of this study predate the infection). Cell type and time point are not known. Sequencing used PBMCs or a T cell subset sorted from them (not recorded which). CDR3 in DNA: TGTGCCAGCAGCCAAGCGCCGGACATCTCCTACGAGCAGTACTTC. Residues: CASSQAPDISYEQYF.